Here is one T cell receptor (beta chain) with its context. This entry belongs to a study of blood T cell repertoires in COVID-19. The germline V gene encodes CDR1 SGHTA and CDR2 FQGTGA. V gave up 5 bases and J gave up 3 bases, with 19 bases separating them. The CDR3 is 16 residues long. Under the authors' procedure: Estimation of nucleated cell counts relied on the amplification of reference gene primers. The data were produced by immunoSEQ multiplex PCR, yet TCRdb's version contains in-frame clones alone and is incomplete. V and J calls and clone size are given by that table; D and trimming were obtained from the DNA. This sample has roughly 380,000 clones, with approximately 91% found just once.

The specimen sequenced was peripheral blood. V and J are TRBV7-3 and TRBJ1-1; D is perhaps TRBD1 (6 bases). This clonotype was sampled from a woman in her thirties or forties with COVID-19, enrolled during active disease. The CDR3 protein is CASSLSGVGVYTEAFF. The CDR3 region has the DNA TGTGCCAGCAGCCTTTCAGGGGTTGGGGTGTACACTGAAGCTTTCTTT.